The next 7 T cell receptor beta chains were all read from a single sample in a study of blood T cell repertoires in COVID-19. Libraries were prepared by immunoSEQ multiplex PCR; TCRdb keeps only in-frame clonotypes and omits some of them. The sample lists about 400,000 clones; roughly 89% were seen once. The sample taken for sequencing was PBMCs or T cells enriched from blood (not recorded which). These receptors came from a woman aged 25 to 39 who had recovered from COVID-19.

The chain employs TRBV24-1 and TRBJ2-3; D not certain. Germline loops: CDR1 KGHDR, CDR2 SFDVKD. V was cut by 2 bases and J by 5 bases, with 16 bases left in between. CDR3 length: 16 residues. Here the CDR3 DNA reads TGTGCCACCAGTGATTCGGTCGGCGCCCTAGGAGATACGCAGTATTTT. Translation: CATSDSVGALGDTQYF.

The rearrangement links TRBV29-1 to TRBJ1-2; 8 bases map to TRBD1. From germline, CDR1 is SQVTM and CDR2 ANQGSEA. V was pared by 3 bases and J by 7 bases, with 7 bases of the junction left unmatched. The CDR3 runs to 13 residues. The chain's CDR3 is CSVDRGPVGGYTF. CDR3 nucleotides: TGCAGCGTTGACAGGGGGCCGGTAGGTGGCTACACCTTC.

V usage is TRBV28 and J usage is TRBJ2-3; 8 bases align to TRBD2. Germline lookup yields CDR1 MDHEN and CDR2 SYDVKM. CDR3 length: 15 residues. Germline trimming cut 6 bases from V and 4 bases from J; bases unmatched to any gene: 9. The CDR3, as DNA: TGTGCCAGCAGCCCCAGCGGGAGTCTTGCAGATACGCAGTATTTT. Amino acid sequence: CASSPSGSLADTQYF.

This clone was detected a few times. The chain joins TRBV9 to TRBJ1-2; 8 bases align to TRBD1. Looked up from germline, CDR1 is SGDLS and CDR2 is YYNGEE. With 4 bases clipped from V and 4 bases from J, the junction kept 6 bases outside the gene matches. CDR3 length: 14 amino acids. CDR3 DNA: TGTGCCAGCAGCTCCCTCACAGGGGGCTATGGCTACACCTTC. This encodes CASSSLTGGYGYTF. Looking up the rest from reference TRBV9 and TRBJ1-2 gives the full variable domain: DSGVTQTPKHLITATGQRVTLRCSPRSGDLSVYWYQQSLDQGLQFLIQYYNGEERAKGNILERFSAQQFPDLHSELNLSSLELGDSALYFCASSSLTGGYGYTFGSGTRLTVV.

The rearrangement joins TRBV6-4 to TRBJ1-5; 7 nucleotides match TRBD1. V was pared by 6 bases and J by 4 bases, with 6 bases of the junction left unmatched. The germline CDR1 and CDR2 sequences are MRHNA and SNTAGT. This CDR3 has 14 amino acids. This chain's CDR3 is CASSPGTENQPQHF. In nucleotides, the CDR3 is TGTGCCAGCAGCCCCGGGACAGAGAATCAGCCCCAGCATTTT.

The V gene is TRBV19, the J gene TRBJ1-5; 9 bases line up with TRBD1. CDR1 and CDR2 (germline): LNHDA, SQIVND (reference sequence). V trimming: 2 bases; J trimming: 7 bases; junction bases outside the gene matches: 6. The CDR3 has 15 residues. The CDR3 sequence is CASSITGQGGQPQHF. CDR3 nucleotide sequence: TGTGCCAGTAGTATAACGGGACAGGGAGGGCAGCCCCAGCATTTT.

This chain connects TRBV30 to TRBJ1-4, with D unclear. The CDR3 runs to 11 residues. Germline values: CDR1 GTSNPN, CDR2 SVGIG (reference sequence). V shed 3 bases and J shed 6 bases, with 5 bases lying between them. CDR3 DNA sequence: TGTGCCTGGAGCCTTGATGAAAAACTGTTTTTT. It encodes CAWSLDEKLFF.